This T cell receptor (beta chain) was retrieved from a study of blood T cell repertoires in COVID-19. Study-wide context: The United States, Italy and Spain were the sources of the acute and convalescent COVID-19 samples. In each case, the material was cDNA or gDNA derived from T cells, B-cell-depleted T cells, or PBMCs.

There are a few counts of this clone. In the original workflow: Nucleated cell number was recorded as an estimate derived from reference gene primer amplification. Profiled with immunoSEQ multiplex PCR; TCRdb holds only in-frame clones, not every one. That table furnishes V, J and clone size, whereas the DNA furnished D and trimming. The table has hundreds of thousands of clones, over 80% seen once. The sequence was obtained from a man in his forties with acute or convalescent COVID-19. Sequencing was performed on peripheral blood.

CDR3 nucleotides: TGCGCCAGCAGCTTCCGCCTAGCGGGAGGGGGAGATCGGGACGAGCAGTACTTC. The encoded protein is CASSFRLAGGGDRDEQYF. The V call is TRBV5-1, the J call TRBJ2-7, with 12 bases identical to TRBD2. There are 18 residues in the CDR3. Unmatched junction bases numbered 14, after V lost 2 bases and J lost 5 bases. Looked up from germline, CDR1 is SGHRS and CDR2 is YFSETQ.